This entry describes one T cell receptor (beta chain). Authors' methods: Amplified reference gene primers provided the basis for estimating nucleated cell counts. Only in-frame clones appear in the TCRdb table, and some are missing; sequencing was by immunoSEQ multiplex PCR. The DNA gave D and trimming, while V, J and clone size come from that table. Found here are around 95,000 clones, approximately 86% of them singletons; the top ten hold around 15%. The data derive from a study of blood T cell repertoires in COVID-19. Study information: COVID-19 samples, acute and convalescent, were from the United States, Italy and Spain. From T cells, B-cell-depleted T cells, or PBMCs came the material, which was cDNA or gDNA.

Looked up from germline, CDR1 is SGHNT and CDR2 is YENEEA. V was shortened by 5 bases and J by 7 bases, with 15 bases between the two germline ends. This CDR3 is 14 amino acids long. This sequence was found in a man between 50 and 59 years old with active or convalescent COVID-19. Sequenced material: peripheral blood. The V gene is TRBV11-3, the J gene TRBJ2-1; no firm D call. The CDR3 loop reads CASSPPTRRNEQFF. The DNA of the CDR3 is TGTGCCAGCAGCCCTCCGACACGCAGGAATGAGCAGTTCTTC.